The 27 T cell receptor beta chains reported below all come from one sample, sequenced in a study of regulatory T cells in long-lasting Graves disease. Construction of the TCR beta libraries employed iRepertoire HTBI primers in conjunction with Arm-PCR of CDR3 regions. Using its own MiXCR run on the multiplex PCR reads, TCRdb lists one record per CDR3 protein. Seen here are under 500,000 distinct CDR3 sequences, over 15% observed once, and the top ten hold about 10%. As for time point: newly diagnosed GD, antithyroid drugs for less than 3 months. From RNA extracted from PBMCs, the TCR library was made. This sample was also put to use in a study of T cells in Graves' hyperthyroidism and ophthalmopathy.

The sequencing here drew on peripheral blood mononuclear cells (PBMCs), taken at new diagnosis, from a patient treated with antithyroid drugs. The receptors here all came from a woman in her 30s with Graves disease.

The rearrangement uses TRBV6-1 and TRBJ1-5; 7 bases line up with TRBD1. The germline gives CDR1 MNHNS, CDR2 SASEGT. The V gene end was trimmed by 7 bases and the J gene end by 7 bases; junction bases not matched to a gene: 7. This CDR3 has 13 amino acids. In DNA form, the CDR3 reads TGTGCCAGCAACGACAGGGAGGGCCAGCCCCAGCATTTT. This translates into CASNDREGQPQHF.

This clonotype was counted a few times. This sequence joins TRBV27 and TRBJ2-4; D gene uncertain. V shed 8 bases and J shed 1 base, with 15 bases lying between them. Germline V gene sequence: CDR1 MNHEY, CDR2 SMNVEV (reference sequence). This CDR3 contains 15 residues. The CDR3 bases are TGTGCCAGCTCCCTCGCCGGGCCCGCCAAAAACATTCAGTACTTC. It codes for CASSLAGPAKNIQYF.

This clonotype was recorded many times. CDR3 in DNA: TGTGCCAGCACCGGGACAGGGGGAATTTATAGCAATCAGCCCCAGCATTTT. Protein sequence: CASTGTGGIYSNQPQHF. This chain joins TRBV6-1 and TRBJ1-5; 11 nucleotides match TRBD1. Germline V lookup: CDR1 MNHNS, CDR2 SASEGT. With 7 bases clipped from V and 0 bases from J, the junction kept 8 bases outside the gene matches. CDR3 length: 17 residues.

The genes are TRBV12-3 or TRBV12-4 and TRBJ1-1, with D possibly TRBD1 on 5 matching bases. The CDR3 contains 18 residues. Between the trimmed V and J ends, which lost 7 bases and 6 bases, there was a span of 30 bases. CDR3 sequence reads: CASTRARGQGAFLSEAFF. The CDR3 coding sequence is TGTGCCAGCACTAGGGCTCGGGGTCAGGGCGCTTTCCTTTCTGAAGCTTTCTTT.

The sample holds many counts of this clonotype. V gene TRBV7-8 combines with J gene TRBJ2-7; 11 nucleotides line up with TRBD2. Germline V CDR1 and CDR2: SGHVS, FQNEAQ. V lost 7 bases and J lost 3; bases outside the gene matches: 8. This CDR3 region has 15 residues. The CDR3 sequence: CASTLRTSGLYEQYF. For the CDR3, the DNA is TGTGCCAGCACGCTGCGGACTAGCGGGCTCTACGAGCAGTACTTC. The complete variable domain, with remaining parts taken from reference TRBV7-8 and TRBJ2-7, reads GAGVSQSPRYKVAKRGQDVALRCDPISGHVSLFWYQQALGQGPEFLTYFQNEAQLDKSGLPSDRFFAERPEGSVSTLKIQRTQQEDSAVYLCASTLRTSGLYEQYFGPGTRLTVT.

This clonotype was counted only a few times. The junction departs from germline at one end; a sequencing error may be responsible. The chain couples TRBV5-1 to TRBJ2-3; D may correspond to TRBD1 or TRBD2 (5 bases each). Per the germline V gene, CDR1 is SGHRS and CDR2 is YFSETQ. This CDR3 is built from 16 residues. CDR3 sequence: CASSIRGRTSTDTQYF. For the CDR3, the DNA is TGTGCCAGCAGCATACGGGGACGGACTAGCACAGATACGCAGTATTTT.

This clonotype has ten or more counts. CDR3 nucleotides: TGTGCCTGGAGTTCCCCATTAGTCGAAGCTAACTATGGCTACACCTTC. This codes for CAWSSPLVEANYGYTF. The chain combines TRBV30 with TRBJ1-2, with D unclear. The CDR3 runs 16 residues. Germline V gives CDR1 GTSNPN, CDR2 SVGIG (reference sequence). V lost 2 bases and J lost 0, with 16 bases in between.

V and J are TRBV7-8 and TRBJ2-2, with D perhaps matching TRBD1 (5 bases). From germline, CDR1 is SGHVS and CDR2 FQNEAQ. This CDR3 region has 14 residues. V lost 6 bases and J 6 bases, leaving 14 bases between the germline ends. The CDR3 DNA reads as TGTGCCAGCAGGGTTACGGTGGGGCCCGGGGAGCTGTTTTTT. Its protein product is CASRVTVGPGELFF.

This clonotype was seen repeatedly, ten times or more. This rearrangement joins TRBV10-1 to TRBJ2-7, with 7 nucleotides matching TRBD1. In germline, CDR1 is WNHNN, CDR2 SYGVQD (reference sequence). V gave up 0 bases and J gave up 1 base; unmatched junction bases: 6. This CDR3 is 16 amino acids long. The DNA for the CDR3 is TGCGCCAGCAGTGAGTCTGGGACAGAAATATCCTACGAGCAGTACTTC. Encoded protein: CASSESGTEISYEQYF.

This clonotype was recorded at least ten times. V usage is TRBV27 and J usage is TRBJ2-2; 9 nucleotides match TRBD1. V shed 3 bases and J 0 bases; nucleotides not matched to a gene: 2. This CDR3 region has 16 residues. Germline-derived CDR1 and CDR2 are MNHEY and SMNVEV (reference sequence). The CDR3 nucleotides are TGTGCCAGCAGTTTTGGGACAGGGCCGAACACCGGGGAGCTGTTTTTT. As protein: CASSFGTGPNTGELFF.

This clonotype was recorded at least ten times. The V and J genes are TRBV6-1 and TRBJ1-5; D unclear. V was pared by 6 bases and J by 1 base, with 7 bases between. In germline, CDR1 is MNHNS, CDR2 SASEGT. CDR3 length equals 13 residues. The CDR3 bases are TGTGCCAGCAGAACGCGGAGCAATCAGCCCCAGCATTTT. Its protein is CASRTRSNQPQHF.

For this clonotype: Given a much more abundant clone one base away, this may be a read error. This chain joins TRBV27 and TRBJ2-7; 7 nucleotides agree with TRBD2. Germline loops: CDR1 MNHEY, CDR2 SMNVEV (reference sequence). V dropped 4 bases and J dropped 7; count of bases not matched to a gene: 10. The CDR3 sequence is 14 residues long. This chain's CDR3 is CASSSLAAGGEQYF. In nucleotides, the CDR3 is TGTGCCAGCAGTTCCCTAGCGGCAGGCGGGGAGCAGTACTTC.

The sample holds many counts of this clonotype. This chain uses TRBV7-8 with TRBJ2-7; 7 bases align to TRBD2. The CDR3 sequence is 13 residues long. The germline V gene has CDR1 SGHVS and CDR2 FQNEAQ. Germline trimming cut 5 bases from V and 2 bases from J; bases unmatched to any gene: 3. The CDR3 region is CASSPTSAYEQYF. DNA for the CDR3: TGTGCCAGCAGCCCCACTAGCGCCTACGAGCAGTACTTC.

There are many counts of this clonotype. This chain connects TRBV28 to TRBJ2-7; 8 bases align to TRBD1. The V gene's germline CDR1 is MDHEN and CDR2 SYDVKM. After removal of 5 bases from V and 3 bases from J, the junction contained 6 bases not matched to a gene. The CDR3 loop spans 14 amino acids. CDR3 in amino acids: CASSGQGWGYEQYF. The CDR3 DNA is TGTGCCAGCAGTGGACAGGGCTGGGGCTACGAGCAGTACTTC.

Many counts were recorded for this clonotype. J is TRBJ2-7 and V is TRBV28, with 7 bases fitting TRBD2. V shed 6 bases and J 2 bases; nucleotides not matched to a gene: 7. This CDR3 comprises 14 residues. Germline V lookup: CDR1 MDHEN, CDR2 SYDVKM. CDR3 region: CASSSGREAYEQYF. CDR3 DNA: TGTGCCAGCAGCTCGGGGAGGGAGGCCTACGAGCAGTACTTC.

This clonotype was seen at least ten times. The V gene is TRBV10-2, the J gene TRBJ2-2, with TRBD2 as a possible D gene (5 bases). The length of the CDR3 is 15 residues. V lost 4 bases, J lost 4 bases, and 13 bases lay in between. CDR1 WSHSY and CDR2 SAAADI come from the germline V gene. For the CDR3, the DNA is TGCGCCAGCAGTGTGGCTAGCCAGGCCACCGGGGAGCTGTTTTTT. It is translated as CASSVASQATGELFF.

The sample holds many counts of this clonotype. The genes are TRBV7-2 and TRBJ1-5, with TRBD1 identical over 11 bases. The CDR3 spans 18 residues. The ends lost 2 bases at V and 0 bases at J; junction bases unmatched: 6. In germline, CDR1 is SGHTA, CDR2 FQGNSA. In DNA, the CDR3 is TGTGCCAGCAGCTTAACTGGACAGGGGGCCTTTAGCAATCAGCCCCAGCATTTT. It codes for CASSLTGQGAFSNQPQHF.

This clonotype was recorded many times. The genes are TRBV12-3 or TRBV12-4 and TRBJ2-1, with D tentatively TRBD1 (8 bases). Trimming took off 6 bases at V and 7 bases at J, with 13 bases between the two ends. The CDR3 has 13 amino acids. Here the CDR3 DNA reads TGTGCCAGCAGGGTACAGGGGGGGAATGAGCAGTTCTTC. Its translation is CASRVQGGNEQFF.

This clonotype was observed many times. The CDR3 loop is CASSWGGEKLFF. CDR3 bases: TGTGCCAGTTCGTGGGGCGGAGAAAAACTGTTTTTT. The chain carries TRBV28 and TRBJ1-4; tentatively, D is TRBD1 (5 bases). The CDR3 spans 12 residues. The V end lost 9 bases, the J end lost 8 bases, and 13 bases lay between the germline ends. The germline V gene encodes CDR1 MDHEN and CDR2 SYDVKM.

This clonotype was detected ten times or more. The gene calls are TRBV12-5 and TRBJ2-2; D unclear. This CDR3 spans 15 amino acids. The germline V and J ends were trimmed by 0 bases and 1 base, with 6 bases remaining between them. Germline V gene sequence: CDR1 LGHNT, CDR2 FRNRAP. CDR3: CASGLVRGNTGELFF. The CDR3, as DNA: TGTGCTAGTGGTTTGGTACGCGGGAACACCGGGGAGCTGTTTTTT.

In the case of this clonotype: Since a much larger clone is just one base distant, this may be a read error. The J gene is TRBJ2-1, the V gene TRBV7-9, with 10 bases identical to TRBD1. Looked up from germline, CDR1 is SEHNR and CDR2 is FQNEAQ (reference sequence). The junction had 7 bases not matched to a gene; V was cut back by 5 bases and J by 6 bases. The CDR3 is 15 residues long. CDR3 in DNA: TGTGCCAGCAGCATGGACAGGGGGAAGTCCAATGAGCAGTTCTTC. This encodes CASSMDRGKSNEQFF.

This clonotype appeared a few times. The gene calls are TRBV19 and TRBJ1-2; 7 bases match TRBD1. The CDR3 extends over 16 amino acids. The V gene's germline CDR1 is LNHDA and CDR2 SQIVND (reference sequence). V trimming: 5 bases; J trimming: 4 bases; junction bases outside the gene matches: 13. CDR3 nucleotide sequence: TGTGCCAGTAGTCCCAGCTGGAGGGGGCAGAGCTATGGCTACACCTTC. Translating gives CASSPSWRGQSYGYTF.

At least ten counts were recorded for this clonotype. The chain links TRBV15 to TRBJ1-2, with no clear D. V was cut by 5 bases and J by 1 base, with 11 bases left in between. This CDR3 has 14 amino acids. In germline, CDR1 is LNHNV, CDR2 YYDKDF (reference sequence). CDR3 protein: CATSPGRSNYGYTF. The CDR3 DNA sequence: TGTGCCACCAGCCCGGGCAGGAGTAACTATGGCTACACCTTC.

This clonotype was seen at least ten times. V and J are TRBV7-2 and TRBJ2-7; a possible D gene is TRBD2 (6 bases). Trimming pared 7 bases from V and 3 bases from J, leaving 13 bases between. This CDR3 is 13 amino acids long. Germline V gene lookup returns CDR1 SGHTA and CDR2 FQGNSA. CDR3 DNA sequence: TGTGCCAGCACCGGGGGACCTAACTACGAGCAGTACTTC. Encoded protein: CASTGGPNYEQYF.

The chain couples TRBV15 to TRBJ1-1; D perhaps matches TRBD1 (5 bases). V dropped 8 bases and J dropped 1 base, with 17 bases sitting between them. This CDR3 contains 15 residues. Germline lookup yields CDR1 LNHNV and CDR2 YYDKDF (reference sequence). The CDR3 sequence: CATRVGAQRNTEAFF. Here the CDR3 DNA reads TGTGCCACCCGGGTTGGGGCTCAGAGGAACACTGAAGCTTTCTTT.

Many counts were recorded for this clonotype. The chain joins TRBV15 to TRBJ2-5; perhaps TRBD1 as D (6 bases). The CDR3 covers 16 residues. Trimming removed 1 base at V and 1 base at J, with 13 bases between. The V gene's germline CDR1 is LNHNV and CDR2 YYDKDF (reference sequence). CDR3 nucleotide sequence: TGTGCCACCAGCAGAGCCCTTGGGACACTCCAAGAGACCCAGTACTTC. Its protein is CATSRALGTLQETQYF.

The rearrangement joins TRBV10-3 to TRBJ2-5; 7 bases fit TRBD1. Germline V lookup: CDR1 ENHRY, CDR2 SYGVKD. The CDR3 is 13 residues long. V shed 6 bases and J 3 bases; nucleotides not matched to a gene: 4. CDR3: CAIRQTGKETQYF. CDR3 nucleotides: TGTGCCATCAGGCAGACAGGGAAAGAGACCCAGTACTTC.